These 2 T cell receptor beta chains share one sample of origin, sequenced in a study of blood T cell repertoires in COVID-19. Clones were read by immunoSEQ multiplex PCR, and TCRdb kept only the in-frame ones, dropping some. This table holds roughly 110,000 clones, 88% found once. Sequenced material: peripheral blood. All receptors come from a woman aged 65 to 85 who had recovered from COVID-19.

This chain links TRBV3-1 (or the pseudogene TRBV3-2) with TRBJ2-5; TRBD2 matches 7 bases. The CDR3 has 15 residues. With V trimmed by 1 base and J by 5 bases, 7 bases remained unmatched. Germline CDR1 LGHDT, CDR2 YNNKEL (reference sequence). The CDR3 bases are TGTGCCAGCAGCCAAGGACTAGCTCTATACGAGACCCAGTACTTC. Protein product: CASSQGLALYETQYF.

This chain links TRBV9 with TRBJ2-7; D perhaps matches TRBD2 (6 bases). CDR1 and CDR2 from the germline V gene are SGDLS and YYNGEE. This CDR3 contains 17 residues. V gave up 3 bases and J gave up 2 bases, with 21 bases separating them. The CDR3 DNA follows: TGTGCCAGCAGCGCGGGGTCCGGCGCGGGATGGGCCTACGAGCAGTACTTC. Its translation is CASSAGSGAGWAYEQYF.